This TCR beta chain emerged from a study of T cell responses to AZD1222 COVID-19 vaccine. This clone was observed a single time. The antigen remains unidentified. V was clipped by 2 bases and J by 8 bases, with 12 bases between them. The CDR3 loop spans 13 amino acids. From germline, CDR1 is MNHEY and CDR2 SMNVEV (reference sequence). TCRdb keeps only in-frame clones here, not all; method: immunoSEQ multiplex PCR. The sample comprises about 160,000 clones, 70% to 90% of which are singletons, and 4.3% rests with the top ten. Overall study findings and caveats: Donors, mostly white British, included more females; clonal diversity was possibly underestimated.

The V gene is TRBV27, the J gene TRBJ1-2; tentative D call: TRBD1 (5 bases). This TCR was recovered from an adult who received the AZD1222 COVID-19 vaccine. Sequencing used peripheral blood, obtained 28 days after the second AZD1222 dose. CDR3 DNA sequence: TGTGCCAGCAGTTTAAATTGGGGGAACGGCTACACCTTC. It encodes CASSLNWGNGYTF.